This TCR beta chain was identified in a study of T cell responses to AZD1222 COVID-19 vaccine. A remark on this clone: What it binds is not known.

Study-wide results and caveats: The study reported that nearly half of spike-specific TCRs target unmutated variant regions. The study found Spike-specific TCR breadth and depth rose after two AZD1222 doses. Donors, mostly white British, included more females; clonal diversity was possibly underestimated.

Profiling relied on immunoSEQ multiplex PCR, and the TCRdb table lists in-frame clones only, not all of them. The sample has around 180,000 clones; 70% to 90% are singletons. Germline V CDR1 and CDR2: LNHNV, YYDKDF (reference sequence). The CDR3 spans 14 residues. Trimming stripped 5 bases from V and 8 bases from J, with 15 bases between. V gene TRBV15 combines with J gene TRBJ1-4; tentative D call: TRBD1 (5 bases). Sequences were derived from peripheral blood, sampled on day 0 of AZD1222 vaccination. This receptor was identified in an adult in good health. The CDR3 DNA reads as TGTGCCACCAGCTTCCAGGGATCCGACGAAAAACTGTTTTTT. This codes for CATSFQGSDEKLFF.